Listed below are T cell receptor beta chains from one sample, sequenced in a study of shared clonotypes between healthy human individuals. Clones were sequenced by immunoSEQ multiplex PCR, and TCRdb holds only the in-frame ones, with some missing. Among roughly 2 million clones listed, around 95% were seen once. Input material: naive CD4+ T cells sorted from blood. These receptors originate from a man aged 18 to 30 in good health. Each CDR3 is given with its conserved first and last residue. Each record gives: D gene, clone size, J gene, V gene, CDR3 protein, CDR3 DNA. D genes are given only for firm matches. Part of the rows lack a size; the others show once, few, many or a class for expanded clones.

>.|.|TRBJ2-5|TRBV5-1
CASSLEPGGTQYF
TGCGCCAGCAGCTTGGAACCTGGCGGAACCCAGTACTTC
>.|.|TRBJ2-4|TRBV23-1
CASSQSSSGVVWKNIQYF
TGCGCCAGCAGTCAATCGTCAAGTGGGGTTGTATGGAAAAACATTCAGTACTTC
>.|.|TRBJ1-2|TRBV5-1
CASSSDRGHGYTF
TGCGCCAGCAGCTCGGACCGTGGACATGGCTACACCTTC
>.|.|TRBJ2-7|TRBV5-1
CASSLDRVDEQYF
TGCGCCAGCAGCTTGGACAGAGTAGACGAGCAGTACTTC
>TRBD2|.|TRBJ2-5|TRBV7-9
CASSFFSGSRETQYF
TGTGCCAGCAGCTTCTTTAGCGGGAGCAGGGAGACCCAGTACTTC
>TRBD1|.|TRBJ1-5|TRBV27
CASSSGQAFNQPQHF
TGTGCCAGCAGTTCCGGACAGGCGTTCAATCAGCCCCAGCATTTT
>.|.|TRBJ2-2|TRBV2
CASIQDFTGELFF
TGTGCCAGCATTCAGGACTTCACCGGGGAGCTGTTTTTT
>.|.|TRBJ1-6|TRBV30
CAWGPGPNSPLHF
TGTGCCTGGGGACCGGGCCCAAATTCACCCCTCCACTTT
>.|.|TRBJ1-4|TRBV15
CATSSRRQRNEKLFF
TGTGCCACCAGCAGCCGCCGGCAGCGTAATGAAAAACTGTTTTTT
>.|.|TRBJ1-2|TRBV2
CASSETQGRYGYTF
TGTGCCAGCAGTGAAACACAGGGCCGCTATGGCTACACCTTC
>.|.|TRBJ2-2|TRBV4-2
CASSQTRSSNTGELFF
TGTGCCAGCAGCCAGACTAGGAGCTCGAACACCGGGGAGCTGTTTTTT
>TRBD1|.|TRBJ2-5|TRBV5-4
CASSSGTGSDETQYF
TGTGCCAGCAGCAGCGGGACAGGGTCGGATGAGACCCAGTACTTC
>.|.|TRBJ1-6|TRBV10-2
CATQVEDSYNSPLHF
TGCGCCACCCAGGTTGAGGACTCCTATAATTCACCCCTCCACTTT
>TRBD1|.|TRBJ1-3|TRBV18
CASSKGQASGNTIYF
TGTGCCAGCTCGAAGGGACAGGCGTCTGGAAACACCATATATTTT
>TRBD1|.|TRBJ1-5|TRBV6-6
CASRTDRGVDQPQHF
TGTGCCAGCAGGACCGACAGGGGGGTTGATCAGCCCCAGCATTTT
>.|.|TRBJ2-1|TRBV7-2
CASSFWDLGSDEQFF
TGTGCCAGCAGCTTCTGGGACCTGGGGTCGGATGAGCAGTTCTTC
>.|.|TRBJ1-2|TRBV5-1
CASSLASGSSGYTF
TGCGCCAGCAGCTTGGCGTCGGGTTCGTCTGGCTACACCTTC
>.|.|TRBJ1-2|TRBV19
CASSIQGGTYGYTF
TGTGCCAGTAGTATACAGGGCGGAACCTATGGCTACACCTTC
>.|.|TRBJ2-7|TRBV14
CASSRGYEQYF
TGTGCCAGCAGCAGGGGGTACGAGCAGTACTTC
>.|.|TRBJ1-2|TRBV7-9
CASSLIVGGSYGYTF
TGTGCCAGCAGCTTAATAGTAGGGGGGTCATATGGCTACACCTTC
>.|.|TRBJ1-2|TRBV11-1
CASSPRTDNYGYTF
TGTGCCAGCAGCCCCCGGACAGATAACTATGGCTACACCTTC
>.|.|TRBJ1-1|TRBV29-1
CSVVSMRGVYMNTEAFF
TGCAGCGTTGTATCCATGCGGGGTGTTTACATGAACACTGAAGCTTTCTTT
>TRBD1|.|TRBJ2-1|TRBV9
CASSPGQDSSYNEQFF
TGTGCCAGCAGCCCAGGACAGGACAGCTCCTACAATGAGCAGTTCTTC
>TRBD1|.|TRBJ1-3|TRBV10-2
CASSTGNGNTIYF
TGCGCCAGCTCGACAGGGAATGGAAACACCATATATTTT
>TRBD2|.|TRBJ2-5|TRBV6-1
CASSESAGGTLGETQYF
TGTGCCAGCAGTGAATCGGCGGGGGGAACCCTTGGGGAGACCCAGTACTTC
>TRBD1|once|TRBJ2-1|TRBV2
CASSEWDSSYNEQFF
TGTGCCAGCAGTGAATGGGACAGCTCCTACAATGAGCAGTTCTTC
>.|.|TRBJ1-3|TRBV19
CASSIGWMVTSGNTIYF
TGTGCCAGTAGTATAGGGTGGATGGTAACCTCTGGAAACACCATATATTTT
>TRBD1|.|TRBJ1-1|TRBV28
CASRLQGPNTEAFF
TGTGCCAGCAGACTACAGGGGCCGAACACTGAAGCTTTCTTT
>TRBD1|once|TRBJ1-5|TRBV9
CASSAGQEGQPQHF
TGTGCCAGCAGCGCCGGACAGGAGGGGCAGCCCCAGCATTTT
>TRBD1|.|TRBJ1-2|TRBV10-3
CATGTGANYGYTF
TGTGCCACGGGGACAGGGGCTAACTATGGCTACACCTTC
>.|.|TRBJ2-3|TRBV28
CASSYRADTQYF
TGTGCCAGCAGTTACAGGGCAGATACGCAGTATTTT
>.|.|TRBJ2-1|TRBV18
CASSLSGPPFDEQFF
TGTGCCAGCTCACTATCGGGACCCCCATTCGATGAGCAGTTCTTC
>TRBD1|once|TRBJ2-7|TRBV18
CASSPTGTGPYEQYF
TGTGCCAGCTCACCAACCGGGACAGGCCCCTACGAGCAGTACTTC
>.|once|TRBJ1-1|TRBV30
CAWSQGGAGMRAFF
TGTGCCTGGAGTCAAGGCGGGGCAGGGATGAGAGCTTTCTTT